The TCR beta chain under discussion was sequenced for a study of identical twins. TCRdb reanalysed the 5' RACE reads using MiXCR and keeps one entry per CDR3 protein. The data contain some 240,000 distinct CDR3 sequences, approximately 8.3% of them singletons. Study-level results: For out-of-frame beta sequences, excess twin sharing was weaker. Invariant cells of the MAIT and iNKT types might have partly distorted the zero-insertion analyses. Alpha sequences out of frame and shared by twins had excess low generation probability.

This clonotype showed up just a few times. No antigen is known for it. A further study also used this sample, focusing on yellow fever vaccine responses in identical twins. In that study: Twins reportedly mounted vaccine T cell responses that seemed partly convergent, partly personalized.

This TCR was recovered from a woman in her late teens or twenties in good health. Sequencing was performed on CD8+ T cells sorted from blood.

In DNA, the CDR3 is TGTGCCAGCAGTTTATTTCTAAGCTCCTACAATGAGCAGTTCTTC. Translation: CASSLFLSSYNEQFF. The chain has TRBV27 and TRBJ2-1, with D hard to call. This CDR3 comprises 15 residues. Trimming removed 1 base at V and 0 bases at J, with 7 bases between. CDR1 MNHEY and CDR2 SMNVEV come from the germline V gene (reference sequence).